This TCR beta chain was found in a study of beta chain features in type 1 diabetes. The entirety of the isolated RNA underwent reverse transcription, so expressed TCRB transcripts were sequenced. Average reads for naive, central memory and regulatory T cell samples were about 3.57 million. Libraries were prepared by immunoSEQ multiplex PCR; TCRdb keeps only in-frame clonotypes and omits some of them. The sample includes 150,000 to 200,000 clones, approximately 62% seen only once; the top ten take approximately 0.089%. This CDR3 is 13 amino acids long. Per the germline V gene, CDR1 is SGHRS and CDR2 is YFSETQ. V was clipped by 3 bases and J by 14 bases, with 15 bases between them. General study findings and limits: Shortening that was moderate but significant affected the TCRB CDR3s of Type 1 diabetes patients in all four CD4+ subsets. Compared to healthy donors, patients appeared to have naive, central memory and Treg TCRB repertoires that were more alike. VDJ junctions in type 1 diabetes patients carried more deletions and fewer insertions.

Researchers reported sorting CD4+ naive, central memory, regulatory and stem cell-like memory cells via CD45RO/CCR7/CD25/CD127/CD95/CD27. In regard to this clone: The antigen is undetermined.

This TCR was sampled from a man aged 25-45 years with type 1 diabetes. The genes are TRBV5-1 and TRBJ1-6; D not resolved. What was sequenced was naive CD4+ T cells from blood. CDR3 DNA: TGCGCCAGCAGCTCGGACGATTTTAAGGCCCTCCACTTT. Translating it yields CASSSDDFKALHF.